This passage covers 8 T cell receptor beta chains from one sample sequenced in a study of blood T cells in healthy people across ages (dated by TCRdb to about 2015). The protocol used for the library was 5' RACE. Sequencer: Illumina HiSeq 2500. A second PCR of about 6 to 11 cycles was performed with a sample-barcoded 5' primer and a J-beta primer mix. In TCRdb, the public reads were trimmed at Q25 with fastp and aligned with MiXCR, with productive beta chains retained. Rows merge per CDR3 protein into single entries with the most common DNA and genes. The sample has under 2,000,000 distinct CDR3 sequences on record, 40% to 55% of them singletons. 2.1% of the sample is taken by the ten largest. The sample was blood. Every receptor here comes from a woman aged 35 to 49 in good health.

This clonotype was found many times. A much larger clonotype is one base distant, so this may be a read error. The rearrangement uses TRBV4-2 and TRBJ2-3; possibly TRBD2 for D (5 bases). The V end was cut by 0 bases, the J end by 0 bases, with 7 bases between. The CDR3 runs 15 residues. Germline CDR1 is LGHNA and CDR2 is YNFKEQ. CDR3 amino acids: CASSQEVASTDTQYF. CDR3 DNA sequence: TGTGCCAGCAGCCAAGAAGTAGCGAGCACAGATACGCAGTATTTT.

The rearrangement uses TRBV7-6 and TRBJ2-5; 11 nucleotides align to TRBD1. Germline-derived CDR1 and CDR2 are SGHVS and FNYEAQ. The V and J ends lost 2 bases and 5 bases, in that order; junction bases with no gene match: 7. The CDR3 has 16 residues. The CDR3 here is CASSLWTGGWGETQYF. CDR3 nucleotide sequence: TGTGCCAGCAGCTTATGGACAGGGGGCTGGGGGGAGACCCAGTACTTC.

V and J are TRBV4-3 and TRBJ2-1; the D is unclear. The CDR3 runs to 14 residues. Trimming left V 4 bases short and J 5 bases short, with 12 bases between. Germline values: CDR1 LGHNA, CDR2 YSLEER. The CDR3 DNA follows: TGCGCCAGCAGCCGAAGTAAGGTGGACAATGAGCAGTTCTTC. Residues: CASSRSKVDNEQFF.

The V gene is TRBV12-3 or TRBV12-4, the J gene TRBJ2-3, with TRBD2 as a possible D gene (5 bases). The CDR3 runs to 12 residues. With 3 bases removed from V and 9 bases from J, the gap between germline ends came to 10 bases. CDR3: CASSFITGTQYF. The CDR3 nucleotides read TGTGCCAGCAGTTTTATAACGGGAACGCAGTATTTT.

This clonotype was seen just once. V and J are TRBV3-1 and TRBJ2-7; D possibly uses TRBD1 or TRBD2 (5 bases each). The J call is uncertain, as TRBJ2-5 better fits the DNA end. CDR1 LGHDT and CDR2 YNNKEL come from the germline V gene (reference sequence). This CDR3 has 14 amino acids. CDR3 DNA sequence: TGTGCCAGCAGGTTAGTCGGGGCTAGGAAGACCCAGTACTTC. It translates to CASRLVGARKTQYF.

This clonotype was observed a single time. The chain uses TRBV3-1 and TRBJ2-3; the D is unclear. Germline V gene data show CDR1 as LGHDT and CDR2 as YNNKEL (reference sequence). Trimming removed 4 bases at V and 2 bases at J, with 16 bases between. CDR3 length: 16 residues. The CDR3 DNA reads TGTGCCAGCAGCCCCACGCCTCAACTTTCCACAGATACGCAGTATTTT. This encodes CASSPTPQLSTDTQYF.

The V call is TRBV20-1, the J call TRBJ2-1, with 8 bases fitting TRBD2. This CDR3 is 16 amino acids long. The junction had 9 bases not matched to a gene; V was cut back by 3 bases and J by 2 bases. From germline, CDR1 is DFQATT and CDR2 SNEGSKA (reference sequence). CDR3 in amino acids: CSARKGRGATYNEQFF. CDR3 bases: TGCAGTGCTAGGAAGGGGCGGGGGGCGACCTACAATGAGCAGTTCTTC.

Remarks on this clonotype: A read error may produce the germline difference seen at one junction end. The CDR3 region has the DNA TGTGCTAGCAGCTCTGGACTAGCGGGGGGGCCTCGGGAGACCCAGTACTTC. Translation gives CASSSGLAGGPRETQYF. The chain recombines TRBV7-7 with TRBJ2-5; 15 bases are shared with TRBD2. The CDR3 consists of 17 residues. The germline V gene has CDR1 SSHAT and CDR2 FNYEAQ (reference sequence). Full variable domain (missing parts from reference TRBV7-7 and TRBJ2-5): GAGVSQSPRYKVTKRGQDVTLRCDPISSHATLYWYQQALGQGPEFLTYFNYEAQPDKSGLPSDRFSAERPEGSISTLTIQRTEQRDSAMYRCASSSGLAGGPRETQYFGPGTRLLVL.